The 30 T cell receptor beta chains reported below all come from one sample, sequenced in a study of cytomegalovirus exposure and HLA in healthy donors (TCRdb year 2017). The library was built by means of the immunoSEQ multiplex PCR assay. For the multiplex PCR, a mixture combining 60 forward primers for TCR Vbeta segments and 13 reverse primers for TCR Jbeta segments was used. This is the immuneACCESS table as TCRdb keeps it, with only in-frame sequences that have V and J called. A part of the clones is gone; compared with another copy, unresolved V genes explain less than half, and the rest is unexplained. The sample records 250,000 to 350,000 clones, 86% of which are singletons. The top ten clones comprise less than 4% of the sample. Specimen: PBMCs. The receptors derive from a man aged 35 to 55 in good health and CMV-seropositive.

V and J are TRBV11-2 and TRBJ2-5; no reliable D call. Germline V gene sequence: CDR1 SGHAT, CDR2 FQNNGV. CDR3 length: 12 residues. V was clipped by 5 bases and J by 4 bases, with 8 bases between them. CDR3 sequence: CASSATVETQYF. CDR3 DNA: TGTGCCAGCAGCGCTACGGTAGAGACCCAGTACTTC.

A single count supports this clone. V and J are TRBV7-9 and TRBJ2-2; 9 bases fit TRBD2. Germline V gene sequence: CDR1 SEHNR, CDR2 FQNEAQ (reference sequence). This CDR3 contains 18 residues. V shed 10 bases and J 0 bases; nucleotides not matched to a gene: 15. The CDR3 protein is CANPGLAARLTNTGELFF. As DNA, the CDR3 is TGTGCCAACCCGGGACTAGCCGCCCGACTTACGAACACCGGGGAGCTGTTTTTT. Using reference TRBV7-9 and TRBJ2-2 for the parts outside the CDR3, the full variable domain is DTGVSQNPRHKITKRGQNVTFRCDPISEHNRLYWYRQTLGQGPEFLTYFQNEAQLEKSRLLSDRFSAERPKGSFSTLEIQRTEQGDSAMYLCANPGLAARLTNTGELFFGEGSRLTVL.

The chain links TRBV18 to TRBJ1-5; weak D call: TRBD1 (5 bases). CDR3 length: 14 residues. Between the trimmed V and J ends, which lost 5 bases and 0 bases, there was a span of 8 bases. Germline V lookup: CDR1 KGHSH, CDR2 LQKENI. The CDR3 loop reads CASSTQGSNQPQHF. In DNA form, the CDR3 reads TGTGCCAGCTCAACTCAGGGTAGCAATCAGCCCCAGCATTTT.

This sequence joins TRBV29-1 and TRBJ2-2; TRBD1 is a possible D gene (5 bases). The germline V gene encodes CDR1 SQVTM and CDR2 ANQGSEA. The V end was cut by 0 bases, the J end by 1 base, with 9 bases between. CDR3 size: 15 residues. This CDR3 reads CSVEDFGQNTGELFF. CDR3 DNA sequence: TGCAGCGTTGAAGACTTTGGACAGAACACCGGGGAGCTGTTTTTT.

The chain joins TRBV28 to TRBJ2-5, with D possibly being TRBD1 (7 bases). The V and J ends lost 6 bases and 5 bases respectively, with 22 bases between them. There are 16 residues in the CDR3. CDR1 MDHEN and CDR2 SYDVKM come from the germline V gene. The CDR3 DNA follows: TGTGCCAGCAGCGATCCCGCAGGGGGAGGAGGTGAGACCCAGTACTTC. This gives the protein CASSDPAGGGGETQYF.

The V call is TRBV7-2, the J call TRBJ2-7, with 7 bases matching TRBD2. CDR1 is SGHTA and CDR2 is FQGNSA in the germline V gene. This CDR3 has 15 residues. With V trimmed by 4 bases and J by 3 bases, 9 bases remained unmatched. The CDR3 here is CASSYSGGLYYEQYF. The CDR3 region has the DNA TGTGCCAGCAGCTACTCCGGGGGACTATACTACGAGCAGTACTTC.

The chain combines TRBV6-5 with TRBJ2-5, with 8 bases fitting TRBD2. This CDR3 region has 16 residues. The junction had 8 bases not matched to a gene; V was cut back by 0 bases and J by 5 bases. The V gene's germline CDR1 is MNHEY and CDR2 SVGAGI. The CDR3 here is CASSYSLPAGVETQYF. The CDR3 nucleotides are TGTGCCAGCAGTTACTCCCTCCCAGCGGGAGTGGAGACCCAGTACTTC.

CDR3 bases: TGCGCCAGCAGCCAAGATAACCGGAACTATGGCTACACCTTC. This gives the protein CASSQDNRNYGYTF. This chain joins TRBV4-1 and TRBJ1-2, with unresolved D. CDR3 size: 14 residues. Germline-derived CDR1 and CDR2 are MGHRA and YSYEKL. Trimming shortened V by 0 bases and J by 2 bases, and 7 bases separated the two germline ends.

The chain uses TRBV27 and TRBJ2-7, with TRBD2 matching 8 bases. With V trimmed by 6 bases and J by 5 bases, 12 bases remained unmatched. The CDR3 extends over 15 amino acids. CDR1 and CDR2 from the germline V gene are MNHEY and SMNVEV (reference sequence). CDR3 sequence (DNA): TGTGCCAGCAGCCCCTTCAAAGGACTAGCCGACGAGCAGTACTTC. Its protein product is CASSPFKGLADEQYF.

This clone has a single count. V is TRBV28 and J is TRBJ2-2; D is possibly TRBD2 (8 bases). The germline V gene has CDR1 MDHEN and CDR2 SYDVKM. This CDR3 contains 15 residues. Deletions cut 1 base from V and 6 bases from J, with 12 bases between. The chain's CDR3 is CASSLSGGGPGELFF. Here the CDR3 DNA reads TGTGCCAGCAGTTTATCGGGAGGGGGCCCCGGGGAGCTGTTTTTT.

CDR3 nucleotide sequence: TGTGCCAGCAGCCTTACAGGGGGGGCGTGGTACGAGCAGTACTTC. It is translated as CASSLTGGAWYEQYF. V usage is TRBV7-8 and J usage is TRBJ2-7; TRBD1 might be the D (8 bases). Germline V gene sequence: CDR1 SGHVS, CDR2 FQNEAQ. V lost 5 bases, J lost 4 bases, and 18 bases lay in between. This CDR3 is built from 15 residues.

V usage is TRBV7-2 and J usage is TRBJ1-2, with a possible D match to TRBD1 (6 bases). The CDR3 is made up of 16 amino acids. Trimming removed 1 base from V and 2 bases from J, with 14 bases in between. Germline values: CDR1 SGHTA, CDR2 FQGNSA. The CDR3 nucleotides are TGTGCCAGCAGCTTAGAGCGAGGACAGTCCAACTATGGCTACACCTTC. Translation gives CASSLERGQSNYGYTF.

V and J are TRBV4-3 and TRBJ2-3, with 9 nucleotides matching TRBD2. Germline-derived CDR1 and CDR2 are LGHNA and YSLEER. The V segment lost 3 bases and the J segment 0 bases; nucleotides outside the gene matches: 10. The CDR3 extends over 18 amino acids. CDR3 DNA sequence: TGCGCCAGCAGCCATAGACTAGCGGAGATTCCTAGCACAGATACGCAGTATTTT. Translation: CASSHRLAEIPSTDTQYF.

This clone appeared a few times. V is TRBV7-6 and J is TRBJ1-2; tentative D call: TRBD1 (5 bases). V lost 1 base and J lost 2, with 14 bases in between. Per germline, CDR1 SGHVS and CDR2 FNYEAQ. This CDR3 has 16 residues. As DNA, the CDR3 is TGTGCCAGCAGCTTAGGGGGACGGGGGTCGAACTATGGCTACACCTTC. It codes for CASSLGGRGSNYGYTF. The full variable domain, rest sourced from reference TRBV7-6 and TRBJ1-2, is GAGVSQSPRYKVTKRGQDVALRCDPISGHVSLYWYRQALGQGPEFLTYFNYEAQQDKSGLPNDRFSAERPEGSISTLTIQRTEQRDSAMYRCASSLGGRGSNYGYTFGSGTRLTVV.

This chain joins TRBV28 and TRBJ1-2; the D gene is possibly TRBD1 (5 bases). This CDR3 spans 16 amino acids. Germline V gene lookup returns CDR1 MDHEN and CDR2 SYDVKM. V was pared by 1 base and J by 0 bases, with 12 bases between. The CDR3 sequence is CASSLYPDRANYGYTF. DNA of the CDR3: TGTGCCAGCAGTTTATACCCCGACAGAGCTAACTATGGCTACACCTTC.

The rearrangement joins TRBV6-5 to TRBJ2-5; 7 bases agree with TRBD1. Germline V gene data show CDR1 as MNHEY and CDR2 as SVGAGI. The CDR3 covers 14 residues. The J segment lost 5 bases and the V segment lost 6 bases, leaving 9 bases of the junction unmatched. The CDR3 sequence: CASRRNRGRETQYF. CDR3 DNA: TGTGCCAGCAGAAGGAACAGGGGAAGGGAGACCCAGTACTTC.

This chain links TRBV27 with TRBJ2-1; 14 nucleotides line up with TRBD2. After removal of 5 bases from V and 4 bases from J, the junction contained 4 bases not matched to a gene. In germline, CDR1 is MNHEY, CDR2 SMNVEV (reference sequence). The CDR3 is made up of 16 amino acids. The CDR3: CASSPRTSGGYNEQFF. CDR3 nucleotide sequence: TGTGCCAGCAGTCCTAGGACTAGCGGGGGGTACAATGAGCAGTTCTTC.

The chain is built from TRBV28 and TRBJ2-2; D ambiguous. Looked up from germline, CDR1 is MDHEN and CDR2 is SYDVKM. This CDR3 region has 13 residues. V lost 6 bases, J lost 10 bases, and 15 bases lay in between. This CDR3 reads CASRRPVHSELFF. CDR3 DNA: TGTGCCAGCAGACGTCCGGTCCACTCGGAGCTGTTTTTT. The complete variable domain, with remaining parts taken from reference TRBV28 and TRBJ2-2, reads DVKVTQSSRYLVKRTGEKVFLECVQDMDHENMFWYRQDPGLGLRLIYFSYDVKMKEKGDIPEGYSVSREKKERFSLILESASTNQTSMYLCASRRPVHSELFFGEGSRLTVL.

The V gene is TRBV6-1, the J gene TRBJ2-1, with TRBD1 identical over 8 bases. Losses at the gene ends were 4 bases for V and 7 bases for J; bases not matched to a gene: 0. The CDR3 consists of 12 residues. Germline CDR1 reads MNHNS; CDR2 reads SASEGT. The chain's CDR3 is CASSGTGNEQFF. In nucleotides, the CDR3 is TGTGCCAGCAGTGGGACAGGGAATGAGCAGTTCTTC.

This clone has a single count. The rearrangement joins TRBV28 to TRBJ2-3; 14 bases map to TRBD2. From germline, CDR1 is MDHEN and CDR2 SYDVKM. With 10 bases clipped from V and 6 bases from J, the junction kept 12 bases outside the gene matches. The CDR3 is 16 amino acids. The CDR3 sequence: CATQGGLAGESDTQYF. The CDR3 region has the DNA TGTGCCACCCAGGGGGGACTAGCGGGAGAGAGTGATACGCAGTATTTT.

This chain links TRBV11-1 with TRBJ2-2; 9 bases agree with TRBD1. The V gene end was trimmed by 1 base and the J gene end by 6 bases; junction bases not matched to a gene: 6. The CDR3 is 16 residues long. CDR1 is SGHAT and CDR2 is FQDESV in the germline V gene (reference sequence). CDR3: CASSLGRRDRAGELFF. CDR3 bases: TGTGCCAGCAGCTTAGGCCGTAGGGACAGGGCCGGGGAGCTGTTTTTT.

The DNA for the CDR3 is TGTGCCAGCAGCCTCGGGACTAGCGCCGGATTCACGGATACGCAGTATTTT. It translates to CASSLGTSAGFTDTQYF. The chain couples TRBV9 to TRBJ2-3; 10 bases map to TRBD2. CDR1 is SGDLS and CDR2 is YYNGEE in the germline V gene. With V trimmed by 4 bases and J by 6 bases, 14 bases remained unmatched. The CDR3 spans 17 residues.

The rearrangement uses TRBV9 and TRBJ2-2; TRBD2 agrees at 7 bases. CDR3 length: 16 amino acids. The germline CDR1 and CDR2 sequences are SGDLS and YYNGEE. The J segment lost 6 bases and the V segment lost 4 bases, leaving 12 bases of the junction unmatched. The DNA of the CDR3 is TGTGCCAGCAGCCCCCGTCGCGCGGGAGTGGCCGGGGAGCTGTTTTTT. Translated, it gives CASSPRRAGVAGELFF.

As regards this clone: The junction and the germline gene differ at one end; a read error may be behind it. V is TRBV7-9 and J is TRBJ2-3, with 7 positions matching TRBD1. CDR3 length equals 14 residues. The germline gives CDR1 SEHNR, CDR2 FQNEAQ (reference sequence). The CDR3: CSSSSQGVSDTQYF. The CDR3, as DNA: TGTTCCAGCAGCAGCCAGGGGGTGTCAGATACGCAGTATTTT.

This chain joins TRBV28 and TRBJ2-1, with D perhaps matching TRBD2 (6 bases). The CDR3 runs 16 residues. V was cut by 1 base and J by 3 bases, with 13 bases left in between. Germline assignment: CDR1 MDHEN and CDR2 SYDVKM. The CDR3: CASSLLKGDFYNEQFF. The CDR3 nucleotides read TGTGCCAGCAGTTTATTGAAAGGGGACTTCTACAATGAGCAGTTCTTC.

This chain uses TRBV9 with TRBJ1-1, with a weak D call TRBD1 (6 bases). Trimming left V 3 bases short and J 0 bases short, with 21 bases between. The germline gives CDR1 SGDLS, CDR2 YYNGEE. This CDR3 comprises 18 residues. The DNA for the CDR3 is TGTGCCAGCAGCGGAGAGGCAGGGGTAATTGGGATGAACACTGAAGCTTTCTTT. Encoded protein: CASSGEAGVIGMNTEAFF.

This chain uses TRBV18 with TRBJ1-3; 7 bases fit TRBD1. The CDR3 sequence is 13 residues long. The V segment lost 4 bases and the J segment 4 bases; nucleotides outside the gene matches: 1. The V gene's germline CDR1 is KGHSH and CDR2 LQKENI. CDR3 region: CASSRDSGNTIYF. In DNA form, the CDR3 reads TGTGCCAGCTCACGGGACAGCGGAAACACCATATATTTT.

The genes are TRBV7-3 and TRBJ2-2; tentatively, D is TRBD2 (6 bases). CDR1 is SGHTA and CDR2 is FQGTGA in the germline V gene. This CDR3 has 15 residues. The V end was cut by 5 bases, the J end by 4 bases, with 14 bases between. CDR3 nucleotide sequence: TGTGCCAGCAGCCCTGGACTGGGGGGCACCGGGGAGCTGTTTTTT. Its protein is CASSPGLGGTGELFF.

The J gene is TRBJ2-1, the V gene TRBV7-2; possibly TRBD1 for D (6 bases). The germline V gene has CDR1 SGHTA and CDR2 FQGNSA. Trimming pared 1 base from V and 9 bases from J, leaving 16 bases between. The CDR3 runs 15 residues. The CDR3 protein is CASSLVSQLGGEQFF. The CDR3 nucleotides read TGTGCCAGCAGCTTAGTTTCCCAACTAGGGGGTGAGCAGTTCTTC.

The chain has TRBV9 and TRBJ1-4; 11 bases match TRBD1. CDR3 length: 15 residues. Trimming at V came to 3 bases and at J to 7 bases, leaving 5 bases not matched to a gene. Germline-derived CDR1 and CDR2 are SGDLS and YYNGEE. The CDR3 loop is CASSASGTGGEKLFF. DNA of the CDR3: TGTGCCAGCAGCGCCTCCGGGACAGGGGGTGAAAAACTGTTTTTT.